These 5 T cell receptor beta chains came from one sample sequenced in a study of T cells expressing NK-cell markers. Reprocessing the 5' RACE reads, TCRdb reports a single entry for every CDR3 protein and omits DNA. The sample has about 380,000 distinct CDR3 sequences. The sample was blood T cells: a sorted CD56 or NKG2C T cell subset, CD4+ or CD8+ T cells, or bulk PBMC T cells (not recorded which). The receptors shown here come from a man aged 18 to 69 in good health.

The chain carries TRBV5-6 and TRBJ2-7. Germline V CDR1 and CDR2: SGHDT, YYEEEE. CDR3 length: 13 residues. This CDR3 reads CASRDWISYEQYF.

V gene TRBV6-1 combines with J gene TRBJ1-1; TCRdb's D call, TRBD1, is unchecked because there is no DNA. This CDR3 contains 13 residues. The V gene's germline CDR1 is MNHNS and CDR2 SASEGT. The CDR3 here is CASRAQPHTEAFF.

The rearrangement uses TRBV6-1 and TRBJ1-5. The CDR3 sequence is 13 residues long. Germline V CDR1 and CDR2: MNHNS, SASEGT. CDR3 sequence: CASSDVGRQAQHF.

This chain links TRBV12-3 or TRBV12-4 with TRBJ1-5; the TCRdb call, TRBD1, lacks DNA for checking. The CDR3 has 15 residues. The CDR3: CASSLARRPPGPQHF.

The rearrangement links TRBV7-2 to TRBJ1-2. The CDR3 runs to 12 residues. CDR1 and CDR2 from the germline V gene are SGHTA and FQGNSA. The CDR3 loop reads CASGPAGNSYTF. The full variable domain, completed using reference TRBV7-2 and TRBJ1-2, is GAGVSQSPSNKVTEKGKDVELRCDPISGHTALYWYRQSLGQGLEFLIYFQGNSAPDKSGLPSDRFSAERTGGSVSTLTIQRTQQEDSAVYLCASGPAGNSYTFGSGTRLTVV.